These 18 T cell receptor beta chains came from one sample sequenced in a study of regulatory T cells in long-lasting Graves disease. CDR3-region Arm-PCR and iRepertoire HTBI primers produced the TCR beta libraries. From the multiplex PCR reads, TCRdb called clonotypes with MiXCR, one entry per CDR3 protein. The sample contains hundreds of thousands of distinct CDR3 sequences, about 32% of which appear only once. Time point noted: persistent/refractory GD, antithyroid drugs over 5 years with positive TRAb. Construction of the TCR library relied on RNA isolated from PBMCs. The source material was peripheral blood mononuclear cells (PBMCs), sampled when the disease was refractory, from a patient treated with antithyroid drugs. The receptor set was obtained from a female donor with Graves disease.

This clonotype was counted a few times. The chain recombines TRBV11-2 with TRBJ2-7; a possible D gene is TRBD1 (6 bases). V was cut by 2 bases and J by 2 bases, with 16 bases left in between. There are 16 residues in the CDR3. Per the germline V gene, CDR1 is SGHAT and CDR2 is FQNNGV. In DNA, the CDR3 is TGTGCCAGCAGCTTAATCGGTACAGGGAGAGCCTACGAGCAGTACTTC. Its protein product is CASSLIGTGRAYEQYF.

This clonotype appeared a few times. This rearrangement joins TRBV12-3 or TRBV12-4 to TRBJ1-4, with D maybe TRBD1 (5 bases). Trimming left V 6 bases short and J 3 bases short, with 11 bases between. The CDR3 covers 14 residues. In DNA, the CDR3 is TGTGCCAGCAGGAGCAGGGTACCTAATGAAAAACTGTTTTTT. Amino acid sequence: CASRSRVPNEKLFF.

This sequence joins TRBV5-1 and TRBJ2-5; TRBD1 matches at 8 bases. CDR3 length: 15 amino acids. V dropped 0 bases and J dropped 2; count of bases not matched to a gene: 3. Germline-derived CDR1 and CDR2 are SGHRS and YFSETQ. CDR3 nucleotide sequence: TGCGCCAGCAGCTTGGCCGGGGACAGGCAAGAGACCCAGTACTTC. It encodes CASSLAGDRQETQYF.

This rearrangement joins TRBV6-1 to TRBJ1-6; the D is unclear. V lost 2 bases and J lost 6, with 8 bases in between. The germline gives CDR1 MNHNS, CDR2 SASEGT. This CDR3 is 14 amino acids long. This CDR3 is CASSEIGVNSPLHF. CDR3 DNA sequence: TGTGCCAGCAGTGAAATTGGAGTTAATTCACCCCTCCACTTT.

The chain's CDR3 is CASSTGTSGRPYEQYF. The CDR3 region has the DNA TGTGCCAGCAGTACCGGGACTAGCGGGAGACCTTACGAGCAGTACTTC. The chain carries TRBV11-2 and TRBJ2-7, with 14 bases aligning to TRBD2. CDR1 is SGHAT and CDR2 is FQNNGV in the germline V gene. The V segment lost 6 bases and the J segment 4 bases; nucleotides outside the gene matches: 8. The CDR3 is 16 amino acids.

This clonotype was detected ten times or more. V is TRBV28 and J is TRBJ1-1; no reliable D call. V lost 3 bases, J lost 0 bases, and 5 bases lay in between. The CDR3 contains 13 residues. Germline CDR1 is MDHEN and CDR2 is SYDVKM. CDR3 sequence reads: CASSFTLNTEAFF. CDR3 in DNA: TGTGCCAGCAGTTTCACCCTGAACACTGAAGCTTTCTTT.

The gene calls are TRBV18 and TRBJ2-4; TRBD1 aligns across 9 bases. CDR1 is KGHSH, CDR2 LQKENI, per germline. The CDR3 runs 16 residues. The ends lost 5 bases at V and 3 bases at J; junction bases unmatched: 8. The CDR3: CASSIRDRVGKNIQYF. The CDR3 DNA reads as TGTGCCAGCTCAATCCGGGACAGGGTTGGCAAAAACATTCAGTACTTC.

The chain employs TRBV28 and TRBJ1-3; D might be TRBD1 (5 bases). V shed 7 bases and J shed 5 bases, with 21 bases lying between them. Germline-derived CDR1 and CDR2 are MDHEN and SYDVKM. The CDR3 loop spans 16 amino acids. Here the CDR3 DNA reads TGTGCCAGCAAACTACCCGGTGGGCAGGGACGAAACACCATATATTTT. This encodes CASKLPGGQGRNTIYF.

The V and J genes are TRBV12-3 or TRBV12-4 and TRBJ2-3, with D perhaps matching TRBD1 (6 bases). CDR3 size: 14 residues. V dropped 3 bases and J dropped 0 bases, with 7 bases sitting between them. CDR3 loop: CASSFTGSTDTQYF. CDR3 sequence (DNA): TGTGCCAGCAGTTTTACAGGGAGCACAGATACGCAGTATTTT.

This clonotype was observed a few times. The CDR3 DNA sequence: TGTGCCATCAGCGAGCGGAGCCTCTCCTACGAGCAGTACTTC. It specifies CAISERSLSYEQYF. This chain joins TRBV6-1 and TRBJ2-7; D perhaps matches TRBD2 (5 bases). The CDR3 length is 14 residues. Germline V gene sequence: CDR1 MNHNS, CDR2 SASEGT. V was clipped by 10 bases and J by 0 bases, with 16 bases between them.

The chain has TRBV11-2 and TRBJ2-1; the D gene is possibly TRBD2 (6 bases). The CDR3 has 15 amino acids. Trimming stripped 7 bases from V and 5 bases from J, with 18 bases between. Germline CDR1 SGHAT, CDR2 FQNNGV. DNA of the CDR3: TGTGCCAGCAACCTGAGAGGACTAAATGACAATGAGCAGTTCTTC. Translated: CASNLRGLNDNEQFF.

This clonotype was picked up a small number of times. The chain links TRBV27 to TRBJ2-2; TRBD2 agrees at 11 bases. Germline assignment: CDR1 MNHEY and CDR2 SMNVEV (reference sequence). V was pared by 9 bases and J by 4 bases, with 4 bases of the junction left unmatched. The CDR3 spans 14 residues. CDR3 coding DNA: TGTGCCAGTCCCGGGACTAGCGGCACCGGGGAGCTGTTTTTT. Translating gives CASPGTSGTGELFF.

The chain has TRBV10-1 and TRBJ2-5; D call uncertain. Trimming shortened V by 3 bases and J by 3 bases, and 8 bases separated the two germline ends. The germline gives CDR1 WNHNN, CDR2 SYGVQD (reference sequence). The CDR3 loop spans 13 amino acids. In DNA form, the CDR3 reads TGCGCCAGCAGTGAAATTCCAGAAGAGACCCAGTACTTC. It is translated as CASSEIPEETQYF.

This clonotype was counted between two and nine times. The chain is built from TRBV27 and TRBJ2-7; 8 bases line up with TRBD2. Trimming removed 0 bases from V and 3 bases from J; junction bases left unmatched: 4. Germline loops: CDR1 MNHEY, CDR2 SMNVEV (reference sequence). The CDR3 consists of 15 residues. The CDR3 region has the DNA TGTGCCAGCAGTTTATCGAACGGGGGGGTCTACGAGCAGTACTTC. It encodes CASSLSNGGVYEQYF.

The chain has TRBV7-2 and TRBJ1-1; weak D call: TRBD1 (5 bases). The CDR3 contains 15 residues. Trimming removed 5 bases from V and 0 bases from J, with 13 bases in between. The germline V gene encodes CDR1 SGHTA and CDR2 FQGNSA. The CDR3 loop is CASSPFQGMNTEAFF. CDR3 sequence (DNA): TGTGCCAGCAGCCCCTTTCAGGGCATGAACACTGAAGCTTTCTTT.

V usage is TRBV20-1 and J usage is TRBJ1-1; D may be TRBD1 (5 bases). Trimming stripped 1 base from V and 1 base from J, with 10 bases between. CDR3 length: 14 residues. The germline gives CDR1 DFQATT, CDR2 SNEGSKA (reference sequence). CDR3 in amino acids: CSARVGTANTEAFF. DNA for the CDR3: TGCAGTGCTAGAGTAGGGACCGCGAACACTGAAGCTTTCTTT.

This clonotype turned up a few times. The chain carries TRBV29-1 and TRBJ1-2, with a weak D call TRBD1 (6 bases). Germline CDR1 SQVTM, CDR2 ANQGSEA. This CDR3 has 13 residues. V lost 4 bases to trimming and J lost 4 bases, with 13 bases between them. This CDR3 is CSVGKDSGYGYTF. Written as DNA, the CDR3 is TGCAGCGTTGGCAAGGACAGCGGCTATGGCTACACCTTC.

The gene calls are TRBV5-4 and TRBJ2-7; 15 positions match TRBD2. Germline values: CDR1 SGHNT, CDR2 YYREEE (reference sequence). The CDR3 length is 17 residues. Losses at the gene ends were 3 bases for V and 5 bases for J; bases not matched to a gene: 9. The CDR3 here is CASSSGTSGRIDDEQYF. DNA for the CDR3: TGTGCCAGCAGCTCCGGGACTAGCGGGAGGATTGACGACGAGCAGTACTTC.